The 32 T cell receptor beta chains given below trace back to one sample, sequenced in a study of T-cell memory formation after mild COVID-19. MiXCR, applied by TCRdb to the 5' RACE reads, yields one record per CDR3 protein. Of 530,000 or so distinct CDR3 sequences in the sample, about 18% were seen once. The sequenced material came from PBMCs or a T cell subset sorted from them (not recorded which). These receptors all come from an adult woman who had mild COVID-19 (a few samples of this study predate the infection). Cell type and time point are not known.

This clonotype was observed a handful of times. The gene calls are TRBV19 and TRBJ1-4; D unclear. This CDR3 has 16 residues. CDR1 is LNHDA, CDR2 SQIVND, per germline (reference sequence). Trimming cost V 6 bases and J 3 bases, with 17 bases left between them. For the CDR3, the DNA is TGTGCCAGTAGGCCATTTGGGAATGGAGCTAATGAAAAACTGTTTTTT. This sequence encodes CASRPFGNGANEKLFF.

The sample holds one count of this clonotype. The CDR3 end shows no conserved phenylalanine or tryptophan, and so a read error is likely. J is TRBJ2-3 and V is TRBV7-9; 9 nucleotides match TRBD1. The length of the CDR3 is 14 residues. Unmatched junction bases numbered 4, after V lost 5 bases and J lost 4 bases. Germline assignment: CDR1 SEHNR and CDR2 FQNEAQ (reference sequence). Here the CDR3 reads CASSTRTGADTQYS. The CDR3, as DNA: TGTGCCAGCAGCACCAGGACAGGGGCAGATACGCAGTATTCT.

The chain recombines TRBV5-1 with TRBJ1-1; 8 positions match TRBD1. Germline CDR1 reads SGHRS; CDR2 reads YFSETQ. Losses at the gene ends were 0 bases for V and 10 bases for J; bases not matched to a gene: 5. This CDR3 comprises 13 residues. As DNA, the CDR3 is TGCGCCAGCAGCTTGGATGGGCAGGGGGCAGCTTTCTTT. Its translation: CASSLDGQGAAFF.

This chain connects TRBV24-1 to TRBJ2-5, with TRBD2 matching 11 bases. This CDR3 region has 15 residues. The V and J ends lost 4 bases and 11 bases, in that order; junction bases with no gene match: 11. Germline CDR1 reads KGHDR; CDR2 reads SFDVKD. The CDR3 here is CATSDRLAGHDEQYF. CDR3 in DNA: TGTGCCACCAGTGACAGACTAGCGGGGCACGATGAGCAGTACTTC.

The chain employs TRBV27 and TRBJ2-6; D not resolved. Germline-derived CDR1 and CDR2 are MNHEY and SMNVEV (reference sequence). Trimming cost V 6 bases and J 2 bases, with 5 bases left between them. The CDR3 covers 13 residues. In nucleotides, the CDR3 is TGTGCCAGCAGGCCAACTGGGGCCAACGTCCTGACTTTC. Its translation: CASRPTGANVLTF.

The rearrangement joins TRBV9 to TRBJ1-2; TRBD1 matches 8 bases. The CDR3 has 14 residues. V was pared by 4 bases and J by 7 bases, with 9 bases of the junction left unmatched. Germline V gene sequence: CDR1 SGDLS, CDR2 YYNGEE. The DNA of the CDR3 is TGTGCCAGCAGCCCTTCCGGACAGGGTGCTGGCTACACCTTC. Its translation is CASSPSGQGAGYTF. Full variable domain (outside the CDR3, taken from reference TRBV9 and TRBJ1-2): DSGVTQTPKHLITATGQRVTLRCSPRSGDLSVYWYQQSLDQGLQFLIQYYNGEERAKGNILERFSAQQFPDLHSELNLSSLELGDSALYFCASSPSGQGAGYTFGSGTRLTVV.

This chain links TRBV5-5 with TRBJ2-3; 9 nucleotides agree with TRBD2. The germline gives CDR1 SGHKS, CDR2 YYEKEE (reference sequence). This CDR3 has 17 residues. V lost 1 base and J lost 4; bases outside the gene matches: 10. CDR3 residues: CASSLSRVSGGPDTQYF. Written as DNA, the CDR3 is TGTGCCAGCAGCTTGTCCCGGGTTAGCGGGGGTCCAGATACGCAGTATTTT.

This clonotype showed up just a few times. The chain carries TRBV4-2 and TRBJ2-7, with D perhaps matching TRBD1 (6 bases). The germline V gene has CDR1 LGHNA and CDR2 YNFKEQ. Trimming removed 7 bases from V and 5 bases from J, with 18 bases in between. CDR3 length equals 14 residues. The DNA for the CDR3 is TGTGCCAGCACCCGCCGCGGCAGGGGAGACGAGCAGTACTTC. It encodes CASTRRGRGDEQYF.

The chain joins TRBV2 to TRBJ1-2, with 12 bases aligning to TRBD1. The CDR3 contains 14 residues. Germline assignment: CDR1 SNHLY and CDR2 FYNNEI. V lost 7 bases and J lost 7; bases outside the gene matches: 7. This CDR3 is CASKGQGASGGYTF. In DNA form, the CDR3 reads TGTGCCAGCAAGGGACAGGGGGCGAGTGGTGGCTACACCTTC.

This clonotype was seen more than once but under ten times. The chain has TRBV19 and TRBJ1-5; the D gene is possibly TRBD1 (6 bases). Germline V CDR1 and CDR2: LNHDA, SQIVND (reference sequence). Deletions cut 5 bases from V and 4 bases from J, with 12 bases between. The CDR3 runs 14 residues. The CDR3 nucleotides read TGTGCCAGTAGTCCCGACAGGACGAATCAGCCCCAGCATTTT. This sequence encodes CASSPDRTNQPQHF.

This rearrangement joins TRBV15 to TRBJ1-1; 7 bases are shared with TRBD1. Germline trimming cut 0 bases from V and 4 bases from J; bases unmatched to any gene: 2. The CDR3 totals 14 residues. Germline lookup yields CDR1 LNHNV and CDR2 YYDKDF (reference sequence). The CDR3 region is CATSREQGSTEAFF. In DNA form, the CDR3 reads TGTGCCACCAGCAGAGAACAGGGGTCCACTGAAGCTTTCTTT.

This clonotype was found a few times. This chain connects TRBV9 to TRBJ2-5; TRBD2 is a possible D gene (6 bases). Germline CDR1 SGDLS, CDR2 YYNGEE. With 3 bases removed from V and 5 bases from J, the gap between germline ends came to 14 bases. The CDR3 contains 14 residues. The CDR3 region has the DNA TGTGCCAGCAGCGCGGGACCGGGGGTGGAGACCCAGTACTTC. Its protein product is CASSAGPGVETQYF.

The chain combines TRBV5-1 with TRBJ2-1, with D possibly being TRBD1 or TRBD2 (6 bases each). Trimming took off 0 bases at V and 6 bases at J, with 13 bases between the two ends. CDR3 length equals 15 residues. CDR1 is SGHRS, CDR2 YFSETQ, per germline. The CDR3 sequence is CASSLAGATFNEQFF. The CDR3 bases are TGCGCCAGCAGCTTGGCGGGGGCGACTTTCAATGAGCAGTTCTTC.

The genes are TRBV24-1 and TRBJ2-7; TRBD1 matches at 8 bases. V shed 2 bases and J 3 bases; nucleotides not matched to a gene: 5. The CDR3 has 15 residues. Per germline, CDR1 KGHDR and CDR2 SFDVKD. The CDR3 DNA follows: TGTGCCACCAGTGATTCGGCTGGACAGGGCTACGAGCAGTACTTC. Protein sequence: CATSDSAGQGYEQYF.

The chain joins TRBV11-2 to TRBJ2-2, with 10 bases matching TRBD2. The CDR3 is 15 amino acids. V was clipped by 5 bases and J by 6 bases; unmatched bases: 6. Germline V gives CDR1 SGHAT, CDR2 FQNNGV. The CDR3 nucleotides read TGTGCCAGCAGCCGAGCGGGGGGGCGTGCCGGGGAGCTGTTTTTT. Its protein product is CASSRAGGRAGELFF.

The gene calls are TRBV9 and TRBJ2-6; D ambiguous. This CDR3 comprises 15 residues. The ends were cut back, 0 bases at V and 0 bases at J, with 4 bases in the middle. Germline assignment: CDR1 SGDLS and CDR2 YYNGEE. CDR3 in amino acids: CASSVADSGANVLTF. In DNA, the CDR3 is TGTGCCAGCAGCGTAGCTGACTCTGGGGCCAACGTCCTGACTTTC.

Turning to this clonotype: The junction does not match germline at one end; this may be a read error. The CDR3 bases are TGTGCCAGCAGTCCAACGGGACTAGCATTGCTCTTC. Translated: CASSPTGLALLF. The chain combines TRBV12-3 or TRBV12-4 with TRBJ2-1; 9 positions match TRBD2. There are 12 residues in the CDR3.

This clonotype came up a few times. CDR3: CASSPRAGDREKLFF. CDR3 coding DNA: TGTGCCAGCTCACCCAGGGCGGGTGATCGGGAAAAACTGTTTTTT. The chain couples TRBV18 to TRBJ1-4; a weak D match, TRBD1 (5 bases). CDR3 length: 15 amino acids. Germline CDR1 and CDR2: KGHSH and LQKENI. The V and J ends lost 3 bases and 8 bases respectively, with 16 bases between them.

The CDR3 nucleotides read TGTGCCAGCAGCTTAGCCCAGGGGGCTGGGGAAAAACTGTTTTTT. This sequence encodes CASSLAQGAGEKLFF. This rearrangement joins TRBV11-2 to TRBJ1-4; 8 nucleotides match TRBD1. Trimming at V came to 1 base and at J to 8 bases, leaving 6 bases not matched to a gene. The CDR3 loop spans 15 amino acids. CDR1 SGHAT and CDR2 FQNNGV come from the germline V gene. The whole variable domain, filled in from reference TRBV11-2 and TRBJ1-4, reads EAGVAQSPRYKIIEKRQSVAFWCNPISGHATLYWYQQILGQGPKLLIQFQNNGVVDDSQLPKDRFSAERLKGVDSTLKIQPAKLEDSAVYLCASSLAQGAGEKLFFGSGTQLSVL.

The chain is built from TRBV19 and TRBJ2-2, with D hard to call. The germline V gene has CDR1 LNHDA and CDR2 SQIVND (reference sequence). V was cut by 8 bases and J by 8 bases, with 18 bases left in between. The CDR3 is 14 residues long. CDR3 nucleotide sequence: TGTGCCAGTTCGCCGGGCCCCCATTTTGGGGAGCTGTTTTTT. The encoded protein is CASSPGPHFGELFF.

This chain uses TRBV7-2 with TRBJ1-5; D might be TRBD1 (6 bases). The germline CDR1 and CDR2 sequences are SGHTA and FQGNSA. This CDR3 region has 15 residues. V was pared by 5 bases and J by 6 bases, with 17 bases between. The CDR3 sequence is CASSQTGGSGQPQHF. The CDR3 DNA sequence: TGTGCCAGCAGCCAAACGGGGGGCTCGGGTCAGCCCCAGCATTTT.

The rearrangement uses TRBV4-3 and TRBJ2-1; TRBD2 matches 10 bases. This CDR3 contains 17 residues. CDR1 LGHNA and CDR2 YSLEER come from the germline V gene. Trimming removed 4 bases from V and 4 bases from J; junction bases left unmatched: 10. The CDR3 DNA sequence: TGCGCCAGCAGCCGGGGTAGCGGGAGGTACAGATACAATGAGCAGTTCTTC. The encoded protein is CASSRGSGRYRYNEQFF.

This clonotype was picked up a small number of times. This chain connects TRBV10-3 to TRBJ1-5; 9 bases fit TRBD1. This CDR3 spans 14 amino acids. The V segment lost 2 bases and the J segment 7 bases; nucleotides outside the gene matches: 3. The germline V gene has CDR1 ENHRY and CDR2 SYGVKD. Here the CDR3 DNA reads TGTGCCATCAGTGAGGGGACAGGGAACCAGCCCCAGCATTTT. Translating gives CAISEGTGNQPQHF.

CDR3 loop: CASSSGQAYYGYTF. The CDR3 nucleotides read TGTGCCAGCAGCAGCGGACAGGCCTATTATGGCTACACCTTC. The V gene is TRBV5-4, the J gene TRBJ1-2; TRBD1 aligns across 7 bases. J lost 5 bases, V lost 4 bases, and 8 bases had no gene match. Germline lookup yields CDR1 SGHNT and CDR2 YYREEE (reference sequence). The CDR3 consists of 14 residues.

This clonotype was found once. This chain links TRBV7-9 with TRBJ2-1; TRBD2 aligns across 9 bases. CDR1 is SEHNR and CDR2 is FQNEAQ in the germline V gene (reference sequence). The trim removed 3 bases at V and 4 bases at J, leaving 10 bases unmatched. The CDR3 totals 17 residues. CDR3 sequence (DNA): TGTGCCAGCAGCTTCCTTCTAGCGGGGTCCTCTTACAATGAGCAGTTCTTC. Protein sequence: CASSFLLAGSSYNEQFF. Variable domain in full (rest from reference TRBV7-9 and TRBJ2-1): DTGVSQNPRHKITKRGQNVTFRCDPISEHNRLYWYRQTLGQGPEFLTYFQNEAQLEKSRLLSDRFSAERPKGSFSTLEIQRTEQGDSAMYLCASSFLLAGSSYNEQFFGPGTRLTVL.

In its sample, this clonotype was seen many times. The V call is TRBV5-5, the J call TRBJ1-1, with 7 positions matching TRBD1. This CDR3 region has 15 residues. The V segment lost 2 bases and the J segment 4 bases; nucleotides outside the gene matches: 8. Germline V gene data show CDR1 as SGHKS and CDR2 as YYEKEE (reference sequence). As DNA, the CDR3 is TGTGCCAGCAGCTTTTCAGGGGGTGGCGGCACTGAAGCTTTCTTT. Encoded protein: CASSFSGGGGTEAFF.

The genes are TRBV7-8 and TRBJ1-5; unclear D gene. Germline CDR1 is SGHVS and CDR2 is FQNEAQ. The V gene lost 4 bases and the J gene lost 4 bases, with 20 bases spanning the gap. The CDR3 covers 17 residues. As DNA, the CDR3 is TGTGCCAGCAGCTCCGGGCCCCCCGGGAAAATTAATCAGCCCCAGCATTTT. Translating gives CASSSGPPGKINQPQHF. Full variable domain (rest looked up from reference TRBV7-8 and TRBJ1-5): GAGVSQSPRYKVAKRGQDVALRCDPISGHVSLFWYQQALGQGPEFLTYFQNEAQLDKSGLPSDRFFAERPEGSVSTLKIQRTQQEDSAVYLCASSSGPPGKINQPQHFGDGTRLSIL.

This chain connects TRBV4-2 to TRBJ2-3; D uncertain. This CDR3 has 15 residues. Germline V gene sequence: CDR1 LGHNA, CDR2 YNFKEQ. Trimming took off 4 bases at V and 4 bases at J, with 15 bases between the two ends. The CDR3 loop reads CASSRPEKFPDTQYF. The CDR3 bases are TGTGCCAGCAGCCGACCGGAGAAATTCCCAGATACGCAGTATTTT.

This clonotype was observed a few times. The chain joins TRBV7-2 to TRBJ2-4; 9 nucleotides line up with TRBD1. This CDR3 region has 16 residues. CDR1 is SGHTA and CDR2 is FQGNSA in the germline V gene. V lost 5 bases to trimming and J lost 1 base; unmatched junction nucleotides: 6. The CDR3: CASSPGTGIAKNIQYF. Written as DNA, the CDR3 is TGTGCCAGCAGCCCGGGGACAGGGATTGCCAAAAACATTCAGTACTTC.

A few counts support this clonotype. V usage is TRBV7-9 and J usage is TRBJ2-1; no reliable D call. Germline loops: CDR1 SEHNR, CDR2 FQNEAQ (reference sequence). Trimming left V 7 bases short and J 4 bases short, with 17 bases between. This CDR3 is built from 15 residues. The CDR3 here is CASNFPPASYNEQFF. In nucleotides, the CDR3 is TGTGCCAGCAACTTCCCCCCGGCTTCGTACAATGAGCAGTTCTTC.

The rearrangement uses TRBV19 and TRBJ2-2; 8 nucleotides match TRBD1. With 8 bases clipped from V and 4 bases from J, the junction kept 9 bases outside the gene matches. Germline values: CDR1 LNHDA, CDR2 SQIVND (reference sequence). The CDR3 extends over 15 amino acids. CDR3 nucleotides: TGTGCCAGTGATGACAGGGGAATGGTCACCGGGGAGCTGTTTTTT. This sequence encodes CASDDRGMVTGELFF.

This clonotype has ten or more counts. The chain links TRBV4-3 to TRBJ1-1, with a possible D match to TRBD1 (5 bases). Germline lookup yields CDR1 LGHNA and CDR2 YSLEER. The CDR3 runs to 15 residues. Trimming pared 0 bases from V and 1 base from J, leaving 9 bases between. The CDR3 DNA reads TGCGCCAGCAGCCAAGACAGGGTGGGGAACACTGAAGCTTTCTTT. It specifies CASSQDRVGNTEAFF.